Detailed here is one TCR beta chain. These data belong to a study of CD8 T cells in Susac syndrome. CDR3 length: 16 residues. RNA was extracted with the RNeasy kit, and a quantity of about 0.5 to 1 ug was reverse transcribed using random hexamers. One entry per CDR3 protein, called by TCRdb with MiXCR from the immunoSEQ multiplex PCR reads. The data contain 200,000 or so distinct CDR3 sequences, about 96% of them singletons. Sequenced sample: CD4+ T cells from PBMCs. This receptor was identified in a human donor with multiple sclerosis. The chain combines TRBV21-1 with TRBJ2-7; TRBD1 was called by the table and not checked on the DNA. TRBV21-1 is classified as a pseudogene. The CDR3 DNA is TGTGCCAGCAGCCCCTGGGGAGACACCTACTCCTACGAGCAGTACTTC. As protein: CASSPWGDTYSYEQYF.